This passage covers 31 T cell receptor beta chains from one sample sequenced in a study of post-analysis software for immune sequencing data. These receptors are not linked to any known antigen. Notes on the study in general: In patients, five or six TRBV segments were more frequent than in controls, with TRBV5-6, TRBV5-1 and TRBV20-1 among them.

Included in the TCR beta cDNA libraries were unique molecular identifiers. TCRdb redid the calling of the PCR reads with MiXCR, one entry per CDR3 protein. This sample yields around 500,000 distinct CDR3 sequences, of which 34% are seen a single time; 4.5% to 7.5% belongs to the top ten. Material for sequencing was blood. Receptor source: a girl aged 2-17 years with multiple sclerosis.

Concerning this clonotype: Since no conserved phenylalanine or tryptophan closes the CDR3, a read error is the likely cause. V gene TRBV24-1 combines with J gene TRBJ1-1; D perhaps matches TRBD1 (6 bases). CDR1 is KGHDR, CDR2 SFDVKD, per germline. There are 13 residues in the CDR3. The V gene lost 7 bases and the J gene lost 6 bases, with 14 bases spanning the gap. The CDR3: CATSSGELAEAFV. DNA for the CDR3: TGTGCCACCAGCTCAGGGGAATTGGCTGAAGCTTTCGTT.

The V call is TRBV7-3, the J call TRBJ2-5, with no clear D. CDR1 is SGHTA and CDR2 is FQGTGA in the germline V gene. CDR3 length: 14 amino acids. Deletions cut 5 bases from V and 4 bases from J, with 14 bases between. CDR3 sequence reads: CASSPYGSVETQYF. Written as DNA, the CDR3 is TGTGCCAGCAGCCCATACGGGTCAGTAGAGACCCAGTACTTC.

The V gene is TRBV20-1, the J gene TRBJ2-5; a possible D gene is TRBD1 (6 bases). Germline assignment: CDR1 DFQATT and CDR2 SNEGSKA (reference sequence). Deletions cut 0 bases from V and 0 bases from J, with 14 bases between. The CDR3 runs to 16 residues. The chain's CDR3 is CSARDPGTPYQETQYF. Here the CDR3 DNA reads TGCAGTGCTAGAGATCCGGGGACACCTTACCAAGAGACCCAGTACTTC.

The rearrangement joins TRBV5-1 to TRBJ1-2; no reliable D call. CDR1 SGHRS and CDR2 YFSETQ come from the germline V gene. V lost 0 bases to trimming and J lost 4 bases, with 10 bases between them. CDR3 length: 14 amino acids. This CDR3 reads CASSLDEGRYGYTF. The CDR3 DNA reads TGCGCCAGCAGCTTGGATGAGGGCCGCTATGGCTACACCTTC.

This chain joins TRBV6-5 and TRBJ1-3, with D unresolved. V dropped 5 bases and J dropped 0 bases, with 11 bases sitting between them. The CDR3 extends over 15 amino acids. The V gene's germline CDR1 is MNHEY and CDR2 SVGAGI. This CDR3 is CASSRQSPSGNTIYF. CDR3 in DNA: TGTGCCAGCAGTCGTCAAAGTCCCTCTGGAAACACCATATATTTT.

The CDR3 reads CATSESGLGAGYTF. CDR3 in DNA: TGTGCCACCAGTGAGTCAGGGTTAGGAGCTGGCTACACCTTC. This chain joins TRBV24-1 and TRBJ1-2; D is perhaps TRBD1 (5 bases). V lost 4 bases and J 7 bases, leaving 15 bases between the germline ends. The CDR3 spans 14 residues. Germline-derived CDR1 and CDR2 are KGHDR and SFDVKD.

The chain is built from TRBV6-2 or TRBV6-3 and TRBJ2-5; D remains unclear. The tail of the sequence fits TRBJ2-7 better, so the J call may be wrong. This CDR3 comprises 14 residues. Germline loops: CDR1 MNHEY, CDR2 SVGEGT. The CDR3 protein is CASRNLLGTYEQYF. CDR3 in DNA: TGTGCCAGCAGGAACCTCTTGGGTACCTACGAGCAGTACTTC.

This rearrangement joins TRBV14 to TRBJ2-1; possibly TRBD2 for D (5 bases). With 4 bases removed from V and 3 bases from J, the gap between germline ends came to 13 bases. The CDR3 sequence is 15 residues long. Germline CDR1 and CDR2: SGHDN and FVKESK. CDR3 DNA sequence: TGTGCCAGCAGCCCCCCGACGGGGAGCTACAATGAGCAGTTCTTC. Translating gives CASSPPTGSYNEQFF.

The chain has TRBV12-3 or TRBV12-4 and TRBJ1-5; possibly TRBD1 for D (5 bases). The V and J ends lost 8 bases and 2 bases respectively, with 10 bases between them. The CDR3 runs to 13 residues. The DNA for the CDR3 is TGTGCCAGCTGCAGGGACGGCAATCAGCCCCAGCATTTT. This gives the protein CASCRDGNQPQHF.

This clonotype was recorded many times. The J gene is TRBJ2-3, the V gene TRBV27; 9 bases map to TRBD2. The CDR3 covers 20 residues. V shed 6 bases and J 2 bases; nucleotides not matched to a gene: 21. Germline CDR1 is MNHEY and CDR2 is SMNVEV (reference sequence). The CDR3 region has the DNA TGTGCCAGCAGCCACCCGCCAGATCCCATAGCGGGAGACCCCACAGATACGCAGTATTTT. Amino acids: CASSHPPDPIAGDPTDTQYF.

CDR3 nucleotide sequence: TGTGCCAGCTCACCACCGGGACTAGCGGGTGAAGAGACCCAGTACTTC. This translates into CASSPPGLAGEETQYF. J is TRBJ2-5 and V is TRBV18; 12 bases agree with TRBD2. V gave up 0 bases and J gave up 3 bases; unmatched junction bases: 2. Germline loops: CDR1 KGHSH, CDR2 LQKENI. The CDR3 has 16 residues. The full variable domain, its missing parts supplied by reference TRBV18 and TRBJ2-5, is NAGVMQNPRHLVRRRGQEARLRCSPMKGHSHVYWYRQLPEEGLKFMVYLQKENIIDESGMPKERFSAEFPKEGPSILRIQQVVRGDSAAYFCASSPPGLAGEETQYFGPGTRLLVL.

This clonotype has more than one count but fewer than ten. The chain combines TRBV4-1 with TRBJ1-1, with D perhaps TRBD1 (5 bases). The V gene's germline CDR1 is MGHRA and CDR2 YSYEKL. The CDR3 spans 15 residues. Trimming shortened V by 2 bases and J by 0 bases, and 10 bases separated the two germline ends. CDR3 residues: CASSQSGRLNTEAFF. The DNA of the CDR3 is TGCGCCAGCAGCCAATCGGGACGGTTGAACACTGAAGCTTTCTTT.

The J gene is TRBJ2-3, the V gene TRBV6-2 or TRBV6-3, with 9 bases that match TRBD2. Germline V lookup: CDR1 MNHEY, CDR2 SVGEGT. CDR3 size: 19 residues. Trimming at V came to 4 bases and at J to 2 bases, leaving 16 bases not matched to a gene. The CDR3 loop reads CASSWSGSGGPTPTDTQYF. The CDR3 DNA follows: TGTGCCAGCAGTTGGTCGGGGAGCGGGGGGCCGACTCCCACAGATACGCAGTATTTT.

To note about this clonotype: Its ends do not fully match the called genes, so a read error is possible. The chain is built from TRBV5-5 and TRBJ2-2; 9 bases line up with TRBD1. This CDR3 has 15 amino acids. Germline V gene lookup returns CDR1 SGHKS and CDR2 YYEKEE (reference sequence). CDR3 region: CASSRGQGNTGELFF. The DNA of the CDR3 is TGTGCCAGCAGCCGAGGACAGGGGAACACCGGGGAACTGTTTTTT.

This chain connects TRBV6-6 to TRBJ1-5, with D possibly TRBD1 on 5 matching bases. V was shortened by 6 bases and J by 4 bases, with 16 bases between the two germline ends. CDR1 and CDR2 (germline): MNHNY, SVGAGI (reference sequence). The CDR3 totals 15 residues. The CDR3 bases are TGTGCCAGCAGCTCTTCAGGGACGGTGAATCAGCCCCAGCATTTT. It yields the protein CASSSSGTVNQPQHF.

The table lists this clonotype with a few counts. V gene TRBV9 combines with J gene TRBJ2-5, with D possibly matching TRBD1 (6 bases). Germline CDR1 SGDLS, CDR2 YYNGEE. There are 15 residues in the CDR3. Trimming removed 4 bases from V and 5 bases from J, with 18 bases in between. The CDR3 DNA follows: TGTGCCAGCAGCACCCAACAGGGTTGGGGGGAGACCCAGTACTTC. Its protein product is CASSTQQGWGETQYF. Supplemented by reference TRBV9 and TRBJ2-5, the full variable domain reads DSGVTQTPKHLITATGQRVTLRCSPRSGDLSVYWYQQSLDQGLQFLIQYYNGEERAKGNILERFSAQQFPDLHSELNLSSLELGDSALYFCASSTQQGWGETQYFGPGTRLLVL.

This clonotype was detected only a few times. The chain joins TRBV4-1 to TRBJ2-5; D may correspond to TRBD1 or TRBD2 (5 bases each). The CDR3 is 18 residues long. V was trimmed by 0 bases and J by 4 bases, leaving 21 bases between them. The germline gives CDR1 MGHRA, CDR2 YSYEKL. CDR3 DNA: TGCGCCAGCAGCCAAGAGTACGGGACCGAGGAGGTGCGAGAGACCCAGTACTTC. This encodes CASSQEYGTEEVRETQYF.

The V gene is TRBV5-1, the J gene TRBJ1-6; tentative D call: TRBD1 (5 bases). Looked up from germline, CDR1 is SGHRS and CDR2 is YFSETQ. V lost 3 bases to trimming and J lost 6 bases, with 7 bases between them. The CDR3 length is 13 residues. The CDR3: CASSYDSNSPLHF. The CDR3 bases are TGCGCCAGCAGCTATGACAGTAATTCACCCCTCCACTTT.

This clonotype came up a few times. The chain is built from TRBV15 and TRBJ2-7, with TRBD2 identical over 7 bases. Trimming at V came to 0 bases and at J to 6 bases, leaving 8 bases not matched to a gene. Per the germline V gene, CDR1 is LNHNV and CDR2 is YYDKDF (reference sequence). The CDR3 has 15 amino acids. In nucleotides, the CDR3 is TGTGCCACCAGCAGAGAGGGGGGGGAAATAGGCGAGCAGTACTTC. As protein: CATSREGGEIGEQYF.

V gene TRBV20-1 combines with J gene TRBJ2-1; 9 nucleotides match TRBD2. The CDR3 is 13 residues long. The germline CDR1 and CDR2 sequences are DFQATT and SNEGSKA (reference sequence). In nucleotides, the CDR3 is TGCACTCTAGCGGGGACGCCGAACAATGAGCAGTTCTTC. This translates into CTLAGTPNNEQFF.

This clonotype came up many times. This chain joins TRBV5-1 and TRBJ2-7; tentatively, D is TRBD1 (5 bases). This CDR3 is 14 amino acids long. Germline V gene sequence: CDR1 SGHRS, CDR2 YFSETQ. Between the trimmed V and J ends, which lost 0 bases and 6 bases, there was a span of 13 bases. DNA of the CDR3: TGCGCCAGCAGCTTGGGGGGTCCAGGGCCCGAGCAGTACTTC. Encoded protein: CASSLGGPGPEQYF. Combining the CDR3 with reference TRBV5-1 and TRBJ2-7 gives the whole variable domain KAGVTQTPRYLIKTRGQQVTLSCSPISGHRSVSWYQQTPGQGLQFLFEYFSETQRNKGNFPGRFSGRQFSNSRSEMNVSTLELGDSALYLCASSLGGPGPEQYFGPGTRLTVT.

This chain uses TRBV24-1 with TRBJ1-1; the D gene is possibly TRBD1 (6 bases). The V end was cut by 2 bases, the J end by 2 bases, with 8 bases between. Germline V gene data show CDR1 as KGHDR and CDR2 as SFDVKD. The CDR3 totals 14 residues. The CDR3 sequence is CATSDSGGNTEAFF. As DNA, the CDR3 is TGTGCCACCAGTGATTCGGGGGGCAACACTGAAGCTTTCTTT.

The chain has TRBV20-1 and TRBJ1-6; TRBD1 might be the D (6 bases). Germline-derived CDR1 and CDR2 are DFQATT and SNEGSKA (reference sequence). V lost 4 bases and J lost 7, with 20 bases in between. The CDR3 covers 16 residues. In nucleotides, the CDR3 is TGCAGTGCTAAACTTTTATACAGGGTTTTGAATTCACCCCTCCACTTT. The encoded protein is CSAKLLYRVLNSPLHF.

There are a few counts of this clonotype. V is TRBV6-1 and J is TRBJ1-1, with D maybe TRBD1 (5 bases). Germline CDR1 MNHNS, CDR2 SASEGT. V was trimmed by 7 bases and J by 3 bases, leaving 12 bases between them. The CDR3 sequence is 13 residues long. The CDR3 nucleotides read TGTGCCAGCACCCTAGGGGCCTACACTGAAGCTTTCTTT. This sequence encodes CASTLGAYTEAFF.

This clonotype was found a few times. A single base separates this from a much larger clone, so it may be a read error. V gene TRBV12-3 or TRBV12-4 combines with J gene TRBJ2-3; 9 bases agree with TRBD1. There are 17 residues in the CDR3. The CDR3 coding sequence is TGTGCCAGCAGCGAACCCCCAGGGACAGGGAATGGAGATATGCAGTATTTT. Its translation is CASSEPPGTGNGDMQYF.

This clonotype came up a few times. The chain links TRBV11-2 to TRBJ2-7, with D possibly matching TRBD1 (6 bases). V was clipped by 4 bases and J by 2 bases, with 9 bases between them. Looked up from germline, CDR1 is SGHAT and CDR2 is FQNNGV. The CDR3 loop spans 13 amino acids. DNA for the CDR3: TGTGCCAGCAGCTCCCGACAGGCCTACGAGCAGTACTTC. It specifies CASSSRQAYEQYF.

This sequence joins TRBV5-1 and TRBJ2-7; TRBD1 agrees at 9 bases. The assigned J gene may be wrong: the sequence end matches TRBJ2-5 better. The germline CDR1 and CDR2 sequences are SGHRS and YFSETQ. The CDR3 is 14 amino acids. The CDR3 here is CASSLGQGEETQYF. The CDR3 DNA follows: TGCGCCAGCAGCCTGGGACAGGGTGAAGAGACCCAGTACTTC.

The rearrangement uses TRBV3-1 and TRBJ1-2; 8 bases agree with TRBD1. CDR1 LGHDT and CDR2 YNNKEL come from the germline V gene (reference sequence). J was trimmed by 3 bases and V by 0 bases; bases with no gene match: 0. CDR3 length equals 14 residues. The CDR3 is CASSQEDRDYGYTF. CDR3 in DNA: TGTGCCAGCAGCCAAGAGGACAGGGACTATGGCTACACCTTC.

This clonotype was counted a few times. The chain recombines TRBV20-1 with TRBJ1-1, with 7 positions matching TRBD1. From germline, CDR1 is DFQATT and CDR2 SNEGSKA (reference sequence). The CDR3 runs 15 residues. Trimming took 3 bases from V and 0 from J; bases not matched to a gene: 7. CDR3 amino acids: CSASRDSLMNTEAFF. CDR3 coding DNA: TGCAGTGCTAGCCGGGACAGCTTAATGAACACTGAAGCTTTCTTT.

The chain employs TRBV7-9 and TRBJ1-1, with D unresolved. The V and J ends lost 5 bases and 1 base respectively, with 8 bases between them. The CDR3 runs to 13 residues. Germline CDR1 is SEHNR and CDR2 is FQNEAQ (reference sequence). This CDR3 is CASSAPPNTEAFF. CDR3 DNA: TGTGCCAGCAGCGCCCCACCGAACACTGAAGCTTTCTTT.

The V gene is TRBV12-3 or TRBV12-4, the J gene TRBJ1-6; D perhaps matches TRBD1 (6 bases). The CDR3 sequence is 14 residues long. Trimming removed 6 bases from V and 9 bases from J, with 15 bases in between. As DNA, the CDR3 is TGTGCCAGCAGCTTTGGACAGTTAGGTTCACCCCTCCACTTT. Its protein product is CASSFGQLGSPLHF.